This entry describes one TCR beta chain. Its antigen is as yet unknown. The record originates from a study of vaccination and CD4 T cells after COVID-19. About the research overall: There were two doses of either BNT162b2 or mRNA-1273 vaccine given to participants.

Treatment meaning: approximately nine-day PBMC culture with coronavirus spike peptide pools or control peptides (ViraFEST assay). Looked up from germline, CDR1 is MNHEY and CDR2 is SVGEGT. With 4 bases removed from V and 5 bases from J, the gap between germline ends came to 9 bases. The CDR3 spans 12 residues. Sequencing of cultured CD4+ T cell DNA used the Oncomine TCR Beta short-read assay. A single record per CDR3 protein comes from TCRdb applying MiXCR to the PCR reads. The sample includes 10,000 to 12,000 distinct CDR3 sequences, 45% to 75% of them seen just once. Sequencing was done on a sample of CD4+ T cells from blood, cultured in vitro. This rearrangement joins TRBV6-2 or TRBV6-3 to TRBJ2-7; a possible D gene is TRBD2 (5 bases). The source of this sequence is a human donor who had recovered from COVID-19. The CDR3 sequence: CASSSLANEQYF. The CDR3 nucleotides read TGTGCCAGCAGTTCGCTAGCCAACGAGCAGTACTTC.